One sample yielded the 11 T cell receptor beta chains listed below, sequenced in a study of blood T cell repertoires in COVID-19. TCRdb's table, derived via immunoSEQ multiplex PCR, lists solely in-frame clones and lacks some. The sample lists a few hundred thousand clones, just under 90% seen once, with 1.5% to 2% in the top ten. Sequenced sample: PBMCs or T cells enriched from blood (not recorded which). The source of these receptors is a woman between 55 and 75 years old who had recovered from COVID-19.

The V and J genes are TRBV30 and TRBJ1-5; weak D call: TRBD1 (5 bases). V lost 1 base, J lost 9 bases, and 16 bases lay in between. CDR1 and CDR2 from the germline V gene are GTSNPN and SVGIG (reference sequence). The CDR3 is 14 residues long. CDR3 amino acids: CAWSDGRGGGPQHF. CDR3 nucleotide sequence: TGTGCCTGGAGTGATGGGAGGGGAGGTGGGCCCCAGCATTTT.

V is TRBV10-2 and J is TRBJ1-6, with TRBD1 as a possible D gene (5 bases). Germline V gene lookup returns CDR1 WSHSY and CDR2 SAAADI. This CDR3 is 14 amino acids long. Trimming stripped 3 bases from V and 6 bases from J, with 9 bases between. CDR3 DNA sequence: TGCGCCAGCAGTGAACCAGGGTTTAATTCACCCCTCCACTTT. Translation gives CASSEPGFNSPLHF.

The chain is built from TRBV5-6 and TRBJ2-1, with 7 bases aligning to TRBD1. CDR3 size: 14 residues. CDR1 is SGHDT, CDR2 YYEEEE, per germline. V gave up 4 bases and J gave up 12 bases; unmatched junction bases: 13. The CDR3 spells CASSHRDSPGGQFF. As DNA, the CDR3 is TGTGCCAGCAGCCACCGGGACAGTCCTGGGGGGCAGTTCTTC.

The gene calls are TRBV29-1 and TRBJ2-7; D is perhaps TRBD2 (6 bases). CDR1 SQVTM and CDR2 ANQGSEA come from the germline V gene. The V end was cut by 5 bases, the J end by 2 bases, with 16 bases between. The CDR3 is 14 residues long. The CDR3 region is CSVRRGASPYEQYF. The CDR3 coding sequence is TGCAGCGTTCGGAGGGGCGCGAGCCCCTACGAGCAGTACTTC.

The chain joins TRBV6-6 to TRBJ1-1; 9 bases match TRBD1. The V and J ends lost 7 bases and 0 bases, in that order; junction bases with no gene match: 6. The germline gives CDR1 MNHNY, CDR2 SVGAGI (reference sequence). The CDR3 has 15 residues. DNA for the CDR3: TGTGCCAGCACCCCAGGGACAGGGTTGAACACTGAAGCTTTCTTT. Protein: CASTPGTGLNTEAFF.

This chain joins TRBV11-3 and TRBJ2-1; no firm D call. The CDR3 sequence is 14 residues long. Trimming stripped 5 bases from V and 4 bases from J, with 12 bases between. Germline CDR1 reads SGHNT; CDR2 reads YENEEA. The CDR3 region has the DNA TGTGCCAGCAGCATCGCCAACGAGTACAATGAGCAGTTCTTC. Translated, it gives CASSIANEYNEQFF.

This chain uses TRBV5-4 with TRBJ1-1; weak D call: TRBD1 (5 bases). This CDR3 has 15 residues. Trimming removed 4 bases at V and 0 bases at J, with 13 bases between. Germline V gives CDR1 SGHNT, CDR2 YYREEE (reference sequence). CDR3: CASSTKTDMNTEAFF. The CDR3 region has the DNA TGTGCCAGCAGCACAAAGACAGATATGAACACTGAAGCTTTCTTT.

The chain has TRBV30 and TRBJ2-6; D unresolved. The CDR3 is made up of 15 amino acids. The V end was cut by 3 bases, the J end by 2 bases, with 11 bases between. Germline CDR1 GTSNPN, CDR2 SVGIG (reference sequence). The CDR3 DNA is TGTGCCTGGAGCCCCGGAGTGGCTGGGGCCAACGTCCTGACTTTC. Amino acid sequence: CAWSPGVAGANVLTF.

A single count supports this clone. The J gene is TRBJ1-6, the V gene TRBV7-2; a weak D match, TRBD1 (5 bases). Trimming cost V 5 bases and J 10 bases, with 21 bases left between them. The CDR3 length is 16 residues. The germline V gene encodes CDR1 SGHTA and CDR2 FQGNSA. CDR3 DNA sequence: TGTGCCAGCAGCCCCCGCTCCGGGGGAAGGTACTCACCCCTCCACTTT. This translates into CASSPRSGGRYSPLHF.

The chain is built from TRBV9 and TRBJ2-5, with TRBD1 matching over 7 bases. V was clipped by 0 bases and J by 1 base; unmatched bases: 6. CDR3 length equals 16 residues. The germline V gene encodes CDR1 SGDLS and CDR2 YYNGEE. The CDR3: CASSVASDRAQETQYF. The CDR3, as DNA: TGTGCCAGCAGCGTAGCCTCCGACAGGGCCCAAGAGACCCAGTACTTC.

The chain carries TRBV10-2 and TRBJ2-2, with 8 positions matching TRBD2. Unmatched junction bases numbered 13, after V lost 8 bases and J lost 5 bases. Germline assignment: CDR1 WSHSY and CDR2 SAAADI. The CDR3 contains 16 residues. The CDR3 reads CASGRPTSGVTGELFF. The CDR3 nucleotides read TGCGCCAGCGGGAGACCCACTAGCGGAGTTACCGGGGAGCTGTTTTTT.